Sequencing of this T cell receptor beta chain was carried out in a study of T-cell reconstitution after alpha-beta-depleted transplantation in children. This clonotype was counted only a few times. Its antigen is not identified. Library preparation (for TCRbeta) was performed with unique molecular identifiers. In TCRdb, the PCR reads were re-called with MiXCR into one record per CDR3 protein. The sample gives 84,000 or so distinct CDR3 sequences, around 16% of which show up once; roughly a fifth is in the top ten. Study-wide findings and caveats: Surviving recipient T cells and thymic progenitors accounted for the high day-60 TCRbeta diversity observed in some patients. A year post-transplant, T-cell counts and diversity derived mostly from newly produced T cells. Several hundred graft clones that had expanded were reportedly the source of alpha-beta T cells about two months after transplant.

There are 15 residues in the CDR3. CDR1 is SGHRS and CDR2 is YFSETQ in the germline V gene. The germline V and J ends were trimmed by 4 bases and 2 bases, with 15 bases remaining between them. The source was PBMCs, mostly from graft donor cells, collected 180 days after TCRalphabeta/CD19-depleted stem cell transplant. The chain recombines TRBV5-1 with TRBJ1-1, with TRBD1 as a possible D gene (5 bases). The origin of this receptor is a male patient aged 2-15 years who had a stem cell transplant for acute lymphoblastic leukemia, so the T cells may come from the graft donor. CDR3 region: CASSRGAGGNTEAFF. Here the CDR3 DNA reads TGCGCCAGCAGCCGAGGGGCGGGAGGAAACACTGAAGCTTTCTTT. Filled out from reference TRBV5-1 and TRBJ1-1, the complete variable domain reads KAGVTQTPRYLIKTRGQQVTLSCSPISGHRSVSWYQQTPGQGLQFLFEYFSETQRNKGNFPGRFSGRQFSNSRSEMNVSTLELGDSALYLCASSRGAGGNTEAFFGQGTRLTVV.